The 10 T cell receptor beta chains in this list originate from one sample, sequenced in a study of blood T cell repertoires in COVID-19. The assay was immunoSEQ multiplex PCR, and TCRdb's table has in-frame clones only and misses some. The sample lists 150,000 or so clones, about 90% occurring once. Sequencing input: PBMCs or T cells enriched from blood (not recorded which). All receptors derive from a human donor with acute COVID-19. The donor label of this sample is uncertain.

This sequence joins TRBV7-9 and TRBJ2-1, with a weak D call TRBD2 (6 bases). This CDR3 has 16 amino acids. Deletions cut 6 bases from V and 0 bases from J, with 15 bases between. Germline-derived CDR1 and CDR2 are SEHNR and FQNEAQ (reference sequence). The chain's CDR3 is CASRPGGVLSYNEQFF. In nucleotides, the CDR3 is TGTGCCAGCAGACCAGGCGGGGTGCTCTCCTACAATGAGCAGTTCTTC.

Comment on this clone: The sample contains more than one DNA sequence encoding this CDR3. The chain employs TRBV5-1 and TRBJ2-7; TRBD1 matches at 10 bases. Germline CDR1 and CDR2: SGHRS and YFSETQ. The CDR3 contains 14 residues. V trimming: 0 bases; J trimming: 4 bases; junction bases outside the gene matches: 1. The CDR3 bases are TGCGCCAGCAGCTTGGGGACAGGGGGGTACGAGCAGTACTTC. The encoded protein is CASSLGTGGYEQYF.

The DNA of the CDR3 is TGTGCCAGCAGTCGGGACTTAATCTATGGCTACACCTTC. It codes for CASSRDLIYGYTF. The chain is built from TRBV6-6 and TRBJ1-2; a weak D match, TRBD1 (5 bases). The V gene lost 5 bases and the J gene lost 4 bases, with 11 bases spanning the gap. The CDR3 is 13 residues long. Germline V gives CDR1 MNHNY, CDR2 SVGAGI (reference sequence).

The rearrangement joins TRBV3-1 (or the pseudogene TRBV3-2) to TRBJ2-1, with 9 bases lining up with TRBD2. CDR1 is LGHDT, CDR2 YNNKEL, per germline (reference sequence). The trim removed 0 bases at V and 10 bases at J, leaving 4 bases unmatched. This CDR3 region has 14 residues. The CDR3 loop is CASSQERGGREQFF. CDR3 in DNA: TGTGCCAGCAGCCAAGAGCGGGGGGGCCGAGAGCAGTTCTTC.

The rearrangement uses TRBV4-3 and TRBJ2-2; no clear D gene. CDR1 and CDR2 from the germline V gene are LGHNA and YSLEER. CDR3 length: 14 amino acids. The V end was cut by 4 bases, the J end by 7 bases, with 13 bases between. CDR3 in amino acids: CASSPTRLSGELFF. The CDR3 nucleotides are TGCGCCAGCAGCCCGACCAGACTCAGCGGGGAGCTGTTTTTT.

The chain joins TRBV6-2 or TRBV6-3 to TRBJ2-2; 8 nucleotides align to TRBD2. The CDR3 has 18 residues. Germline V gene lookup returns CDR1 MNHEY and CDR2 SVGEGT. With 4 bases clipped from V and 0 bases from J, the junction kept 10 bases outside the gene matches. In nucleotides, the CDR3 is TGTGCCAGCAGTTTCCTTCGGGGGGGGCCACCGAACACCGGGGAGCTGTTTTTT. Protein sequence: CASSFLRGGPPNTGELFF.

This clone has only a few counts. The V call is TRBV4-3, the J call TRBJ1-1; D may be TRBD1 (5 bases). This CDR3 spans 16 amino acids. Germline-derived CDR1 and CDR2 are LGHNA and YSLEER. V dropped 4 bases and J dropped 5 bases, with 20 bases sitting between them. CDR3 in DNA: TGCGCCAGCAGCCCTTCAGGGTCTTGGGCACCGACTGAAGCTTTCTTT. Translation gives CASSPSGSWAPTEAFF.

The rearrangement joins TRBV18 to TRBJ2-1, with 9 bases that match TRBD2. From germline, CDR1 is KGHSH and CDR2 LQKENI. The CDR3 consists of 15 residues. V gave up 3 bases and J gave up 6 bases; unmatched junction bases: 6. CDR3: CASSPGGGASNEQFF. As DNA, the CDR3 is TGTGCCAGCTCACCGGGCGGGGGGGCGAGCAATGAGCAGTTCTTC. Looking up the rest from reference TRBV18 and TRBJ2-1 gives the full variable domain: NAGVMQNPRHLVRRRGQEARLRCSPMKGHSHVYWYRQLPEEGLKFMVYLQKENIIDESGMPKERFSAEFPKEGPSILRIQQVVRGDSAAYFCASSPGGGASNEQFFGPGTRLTVL.

The chain combines TRBV2 with TRBJ2-2; D may be TRBD2 (6 bases). Looked up from germline, CDR1 is SNHLY and CDR2 is FYNNEI. The V and J ends lost 4 bases and 0 bases respectively, with 18 bases between them. CDR3 size: 18 residues. The CDR3 sequence is CASSGYAGSVTNTGELFF. The CDR3 DNA follows: TGTGCCAGCAGTGGTTATGCGGGGAGCGTCACGAACACCGGGGAGCTGTTTTTT.

This chain uses TRBV4-1 with TRBJ2-7; 9 nucleotides agree with TRBD1. The CDR3 runs 14 residues. The J segment lost 7 bases and the V segment lost 4 bases, leaving 8 bases of the junction unmatched. Germline loops: CDR1 MGHRA, CDR2 YSYEKL. CDR3 nucleotides: TGCGCCAGCAGCCCCGGGGACAGGGTGAGAGAGCAGTACTTC. Protein sequence: CASSPGDRVREQYF.